This record covers a single T cell receptor (beta chain). This record comes from a study of blood T cell repertoires in COVID-19. Study in general: The United States, Italy and Spain were the sources of the acute and convalescent COVID-19 samples. PBMCs, B-cell-depleted T cells, or T cells were the source of the cDNA or gDNA that made up the material.

The V segment lost 0 bases and the J segment 2 bases; nucleotides outside the gene matches: 4. The CDR3 contains 15 residues. Germline CDR1 SGHNT, CDR2 YYREEE (reference sequence). Per the original data handling: Reference gene primer amplification yielded estimated nucleated cell counts. TCRdb's table, derived via immunoSEQ multiplex PCR, lists solely in-frame clones and lacks some. From that table come the V and J calls and clone size; the DNA was used to work out D and trimming. The top ten clones hold around 1.3% of a sample with some 90,000 clones, approximately 86% of them seen once. The sequencing input was peripheral blood. The source is an elderly man with active or convalescent COVID-19. The V call is TRBV5-4, the J call TRBJ2-7; 8 bases are shared with TRBD2. The CDR3 DNA is TGTGCCAGCAGCTTGGCCATGGGACTAGCCTACGAGCAGTACTTC. This encodes CASSLAMGLAYEQYF. Full variable domain (remainder filled in from reference TRBV5-4 and TRBJ2-7): ETGVTQSPTHLIKTRGQQVTLRCSSQSGHNTVSWYQQALGQGPQFIFQYYREEENGRGNFPPRFSGLQFPNYSSELNVNALELDDSALYLCASSLAMGLAYEQYFGPGTRLTVT.